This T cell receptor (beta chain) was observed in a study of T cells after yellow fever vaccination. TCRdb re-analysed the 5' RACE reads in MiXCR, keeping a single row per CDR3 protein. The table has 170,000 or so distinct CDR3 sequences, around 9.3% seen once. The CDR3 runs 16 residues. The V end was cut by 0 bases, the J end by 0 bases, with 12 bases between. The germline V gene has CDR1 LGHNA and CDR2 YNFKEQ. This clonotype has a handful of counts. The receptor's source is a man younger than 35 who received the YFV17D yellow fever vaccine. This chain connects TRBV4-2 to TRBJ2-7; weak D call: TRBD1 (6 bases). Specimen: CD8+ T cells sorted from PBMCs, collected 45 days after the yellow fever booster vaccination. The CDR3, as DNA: TGTGCCAGCAGCCAAGAAAGCGGCAGGGGCTCCTACGAGCAGTACTTC. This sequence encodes CASSQESGRGSYEQYF.